This paragraph reports one TCR beta chain. Its antigen is currently unknown. This specimen comes from a study of blood T cells in healthy people across ages. Study overall: The capture of about one barcoded beta molecule per two T cells was achieved by template switching.

This CDR3 contains 15 residues. V lost 2 bases and J 4 bases, leaving 16 bases between the germline ends. Per the germline V gene, CDR1 is SGDLS and CDR2 is YYNGEE. A J-beta primer mix and a sample-barcoded 5' primer were used in a second PCR of about 7 to 12 cycles. TCRdb called the 5' RACE reads again in MiXCR, with one record for every CDR3 protein. Of about 1.4 million distinct CDR3 sequences detected, 59% appear once; the ten largest clones hold over 5.5%. General study points: Compared with aged donors, long-lived donors showed fewer expanded clones, suggesting selection.

The sequencing sample was made of blood. The receptor's source is a man between 18 and 29 years old in good health. This rearrangement joins TRBV9 to TRBJ2-7; weak D call: TRBD2 (6 bases). The CDR3 reads CASSVRTGRQYEQYF. The DNA for the CDR3 is TGTGCCAGCAGCGTTAGGACGGGGAGGCAATACGAGCAGTACTTC.